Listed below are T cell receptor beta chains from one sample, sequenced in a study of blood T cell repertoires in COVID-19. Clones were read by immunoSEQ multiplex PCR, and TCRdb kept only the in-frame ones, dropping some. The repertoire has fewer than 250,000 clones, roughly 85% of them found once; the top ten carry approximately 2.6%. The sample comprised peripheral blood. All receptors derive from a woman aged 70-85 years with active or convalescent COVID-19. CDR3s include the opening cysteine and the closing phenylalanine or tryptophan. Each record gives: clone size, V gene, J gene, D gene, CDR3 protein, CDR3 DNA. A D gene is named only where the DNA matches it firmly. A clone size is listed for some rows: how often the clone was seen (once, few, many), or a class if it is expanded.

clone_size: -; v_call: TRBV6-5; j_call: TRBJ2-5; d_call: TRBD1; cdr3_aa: CASSQRPGQGETQYF; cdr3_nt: TGTGCCAGCAGCCAGAGACCGGGACAGGGTGAGACCCAGTACTTC
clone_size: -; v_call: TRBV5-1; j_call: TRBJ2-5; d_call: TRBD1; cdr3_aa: CASSGGTGGYQETQYF; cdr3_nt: TGCGCCAGCAGCGGGGGGACAGGAGGGTACCAAGAGACCCAGTACTTC
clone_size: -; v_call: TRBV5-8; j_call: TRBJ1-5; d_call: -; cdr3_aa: CASSLGGLQPQHF; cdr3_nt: TGTGCCAGCAGCCTTGGGGGGTTGCAGCCCCAGCATTTT
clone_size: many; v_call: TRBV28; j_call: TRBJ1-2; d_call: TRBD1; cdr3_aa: CASSWDRGEIYGYTF; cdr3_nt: TGTGCCAGCAGTTGGGACAGGGGTGAAATCTATGGCTACACCTTC
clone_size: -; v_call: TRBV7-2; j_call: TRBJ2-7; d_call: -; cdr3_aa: CATKAGVGYEQYF; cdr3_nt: TGTGCCACAAAGGCAGGGGTGGGCTACGAGCAGTACTTC
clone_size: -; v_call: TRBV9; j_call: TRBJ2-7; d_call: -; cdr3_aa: CASSVGVGSSYEQYF; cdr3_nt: TGTGCCAGCAGCGTAGGGGTCGGGAGTTCCTACGAGCAGTACTTC
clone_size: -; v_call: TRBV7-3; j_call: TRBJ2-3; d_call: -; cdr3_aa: CASSMSSDTQYF; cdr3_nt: TGTGCCAGCAGCATGAGTTCAGATACGCAGTATTTT
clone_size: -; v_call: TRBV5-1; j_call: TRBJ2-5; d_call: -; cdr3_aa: CASSTRTVGETQYF; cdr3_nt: TGCGCCAGCAGCACCAGGACTGTGGGTGAGACCCAGTACTTC
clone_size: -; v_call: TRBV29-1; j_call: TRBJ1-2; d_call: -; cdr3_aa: CSVERGSGGYTF; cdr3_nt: TGCAGCGTTGAGCGAGGATCCGGTGGCTACACCTTC
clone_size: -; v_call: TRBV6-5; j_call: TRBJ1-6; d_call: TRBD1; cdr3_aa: CASSYNRGSPLHF; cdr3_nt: TGTGCCAGCAGTTACAACAGGGGCTCACCCCTCCACTTT
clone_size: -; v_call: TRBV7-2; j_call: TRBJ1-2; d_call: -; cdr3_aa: CASSPGRGGYGYTF; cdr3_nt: TGTGCCAGCAGCCCAGGAAGGGGTGGCTATGGCTACACCTTC
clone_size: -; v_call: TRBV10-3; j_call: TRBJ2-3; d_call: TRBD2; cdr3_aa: CAISQGLAGVSTDTQYF; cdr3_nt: TGTGCCATCAGCCAGGGACTAGCGGGAGTTTCGACAGATACGCAGTATTTT
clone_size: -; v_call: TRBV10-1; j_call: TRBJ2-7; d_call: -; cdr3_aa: CARVCSNGRQYF; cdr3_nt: TGCGCCAGGGTCTGTTCCAACGGGAGGCAGTACTTC
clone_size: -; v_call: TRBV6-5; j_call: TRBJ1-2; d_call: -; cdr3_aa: CASSYPPGSANYGYTF; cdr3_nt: TGTGCCAGCAGTTACCCCCCCGGGTCCGCTAACTATGGCTACACCTTC